This TCR beta chain was obtained from a study of spatial heterogeneity in lung cancer. Study-wide context: Every unique TCR and UMI combination, on average, appeared more than ten times in raw reads. Findings and limits, study-wide: Alpha and beta chain coverage of tumor T cells was estimated at about 6.6% and 12%, respectively. One measure, the expanded intratumoral alpha and beta TCR count, tracked tumor mutation counts.

Documented time point: sample taken at primary tumor resection. This clonotype is classed as medium-sized (0.01 to 0.1%). Antigen unknown. A library prepared for alpha chains yielded this beta chain as an off-target read; its size is of little meaning. TCR cDNA molecules each carried a unique molecular identifier. TCRdb itself ran the 5' RACE reads through MiXCR, one entry per CDR3 protein. The sample carries roughly 16,000 distinct CDR3 sequences, approximately 7% recorded once. J lost 5 bases, V lost 5 bases, and 7 bases had no gene match. Germline V lookup: CDR1 WNHNN, CDR2 SYGVQD (reference sequence). There are 15 residues in the CDR3.

The sequence came from a female donor with early-stage non-small cell lung cancer. The J gene is TRBJ1-5, the V gene TRBV10-1, with 9 bases matching TRBD1. The input for sequencing was lung tumor tissue, taken at surgery. The CDR3 nucleotides are TGCGCCAGCAGTACCGCCGGGACAGGGCATCAGCCCCAGCATTTT. The encoded protein is CASSTAGTGHQPQHF.